This T cell receptor beta chain is drawn from a study of T cells in Graves' hyperthyroidism and ophthalmopathy. Amplification yielded TCR beta CDR3 regions, with RNA transcripts as the source. During a first-round RT-PCR of the TCR CDR3, the HTBI primer set was used. TCRdb itself ran the multiplex PCR reads through MiXCR, one entry per CDR3 protein. The sample carries roughly 520,000 distinct CDR3 sequences, around 24% recorded once. Ten or more counts support this clonotype. What it recognizes is unknown. V dropped 7 bases and J dropped 3; count of bases not matched to a gene: 7. This CDR3 contains 15 residues. Germline assignment: CDR1 MNHEY and CDR2 SVGEGT. Regarding the study as a whole: Ophthalmopathy was distinguished from stable hyperthyroidism by 13 V-J signatures. Most expanded thyroid clonotypes above 0.001 recurred in blood.

The rearrangement uses TRBV6-2 or TRBV6-3 and TRBJ1-2; 11 bases fit TRBD1. This sequence originates from a woman under 40 with Graves' ophthalmopathy. The sample consisted of blood. The CDR3 DNA reads as TGTGCCAGCACCCCCGGGACAGGGGGTTACTATGGCTACACCTTC. It encodes CASTPGTGGYYGYTF.